Listed below are T cell receptor beta chains from one sample, sequenced in a study of long-term antiretroviral therapy in people with HIV. The table came from immunoSEQ multiplex PCR; TCRdb's copy has only in-frame clones and leaves some out. Of tens of thousands of clones in the sample, around 80% were seen once. This specimen consisted of unsorted PBMCs, obtained 0.2 years after starting antiretroviral therapy. Receptor source: a woman under 40 with HIV. The CDR3 runs from the conserved cysteine through the conserved F or W. A D gene is named only where the DNA matches it firmly. Clone size appears in some rows only: once, few, many, or a class for an expanded clone.

few,TRBV4-2,.,TRBJ1-6,TGTGCCAGCAGCCAAGAAGGCCCTAATTCACCCCTCCACTTT,CASSQEGPNSPLHF
.,TRBV9,.,TRBJ2-6,TGTGCCAGCAGCCCCAGGGGCCTGGAATCTGGGGCCAACGTCCTGACTTTC,CASSPRGLESGANVLTF
few,TRBV29-1,.,TRBJ1-2,TGCAGCGTCCTCTATGGCTACACCTTC,CSVLYGYTF
.,TRBV6-4,.,TRBJ1-4,TGTGCCAGCAGTTGTGGGGGGACCCTAGGTGAAAAACTGTTTTTT,CASSCGGTLGEKLFF
.,TRBV27,.,TRBJ2-5,TGTGCCAGCAGTGAAAAAGCTGGAGAGACCCAGTACTTC,CASSEKAGETQYF
.,TRBV11-3,.,TRBJ2-7,TGTGCCAGCAGTTATACAGGGACTGGCGAGCAGTACTTC,CASSYTGTGEQYF
few,TRBV30,.,TRBJ2-7,TGTGCCTGGAGCCCGAGCGAAGGCAGGTGGCTCGACTTC,CAWSPSEGRWLDF
few,TRBV10-1,.,TRBJ1-2,TGCGCCAGCAGTGAGAAGCCGTCCTATGGCTACACCTTC,CASSEKPSYGYTF
.,TRBV6-1,.,TRBJ1-5,TGTGCCAGCAGTGAAGGGATCCAGCCCCAGCATTTT,CASSEGIQPQHF
.,TRBV11-3,.,TRBJ2-2,TGTGCCAGCAGCTTAGCCGCGAACACCGGGGAGCTGTTTTTT,CASSLAANTGELFF
.,TRBV7-2,TRBD1,TRBJ2-6,TGTGCCAGCAGCTCACCCGTAACAGGGGCTGGGGCCAACGTCCTGACTTTC,CASSSPVTGAGANVLTF
.,TRBV9,.,TRBJ1-1,TGTGCCAGCAGCAAAGCCTTTTCACAGGGCTACACTGAAGCTTTCTTT,CASSKAFSQGYTEAFF
.,TRBV18,.,TRBJ1-2,TGTGCCAGCTCACCACAGCCCGGTGGGGGATATGGCTACACCTTC,CASSPQPGGGYGYTF